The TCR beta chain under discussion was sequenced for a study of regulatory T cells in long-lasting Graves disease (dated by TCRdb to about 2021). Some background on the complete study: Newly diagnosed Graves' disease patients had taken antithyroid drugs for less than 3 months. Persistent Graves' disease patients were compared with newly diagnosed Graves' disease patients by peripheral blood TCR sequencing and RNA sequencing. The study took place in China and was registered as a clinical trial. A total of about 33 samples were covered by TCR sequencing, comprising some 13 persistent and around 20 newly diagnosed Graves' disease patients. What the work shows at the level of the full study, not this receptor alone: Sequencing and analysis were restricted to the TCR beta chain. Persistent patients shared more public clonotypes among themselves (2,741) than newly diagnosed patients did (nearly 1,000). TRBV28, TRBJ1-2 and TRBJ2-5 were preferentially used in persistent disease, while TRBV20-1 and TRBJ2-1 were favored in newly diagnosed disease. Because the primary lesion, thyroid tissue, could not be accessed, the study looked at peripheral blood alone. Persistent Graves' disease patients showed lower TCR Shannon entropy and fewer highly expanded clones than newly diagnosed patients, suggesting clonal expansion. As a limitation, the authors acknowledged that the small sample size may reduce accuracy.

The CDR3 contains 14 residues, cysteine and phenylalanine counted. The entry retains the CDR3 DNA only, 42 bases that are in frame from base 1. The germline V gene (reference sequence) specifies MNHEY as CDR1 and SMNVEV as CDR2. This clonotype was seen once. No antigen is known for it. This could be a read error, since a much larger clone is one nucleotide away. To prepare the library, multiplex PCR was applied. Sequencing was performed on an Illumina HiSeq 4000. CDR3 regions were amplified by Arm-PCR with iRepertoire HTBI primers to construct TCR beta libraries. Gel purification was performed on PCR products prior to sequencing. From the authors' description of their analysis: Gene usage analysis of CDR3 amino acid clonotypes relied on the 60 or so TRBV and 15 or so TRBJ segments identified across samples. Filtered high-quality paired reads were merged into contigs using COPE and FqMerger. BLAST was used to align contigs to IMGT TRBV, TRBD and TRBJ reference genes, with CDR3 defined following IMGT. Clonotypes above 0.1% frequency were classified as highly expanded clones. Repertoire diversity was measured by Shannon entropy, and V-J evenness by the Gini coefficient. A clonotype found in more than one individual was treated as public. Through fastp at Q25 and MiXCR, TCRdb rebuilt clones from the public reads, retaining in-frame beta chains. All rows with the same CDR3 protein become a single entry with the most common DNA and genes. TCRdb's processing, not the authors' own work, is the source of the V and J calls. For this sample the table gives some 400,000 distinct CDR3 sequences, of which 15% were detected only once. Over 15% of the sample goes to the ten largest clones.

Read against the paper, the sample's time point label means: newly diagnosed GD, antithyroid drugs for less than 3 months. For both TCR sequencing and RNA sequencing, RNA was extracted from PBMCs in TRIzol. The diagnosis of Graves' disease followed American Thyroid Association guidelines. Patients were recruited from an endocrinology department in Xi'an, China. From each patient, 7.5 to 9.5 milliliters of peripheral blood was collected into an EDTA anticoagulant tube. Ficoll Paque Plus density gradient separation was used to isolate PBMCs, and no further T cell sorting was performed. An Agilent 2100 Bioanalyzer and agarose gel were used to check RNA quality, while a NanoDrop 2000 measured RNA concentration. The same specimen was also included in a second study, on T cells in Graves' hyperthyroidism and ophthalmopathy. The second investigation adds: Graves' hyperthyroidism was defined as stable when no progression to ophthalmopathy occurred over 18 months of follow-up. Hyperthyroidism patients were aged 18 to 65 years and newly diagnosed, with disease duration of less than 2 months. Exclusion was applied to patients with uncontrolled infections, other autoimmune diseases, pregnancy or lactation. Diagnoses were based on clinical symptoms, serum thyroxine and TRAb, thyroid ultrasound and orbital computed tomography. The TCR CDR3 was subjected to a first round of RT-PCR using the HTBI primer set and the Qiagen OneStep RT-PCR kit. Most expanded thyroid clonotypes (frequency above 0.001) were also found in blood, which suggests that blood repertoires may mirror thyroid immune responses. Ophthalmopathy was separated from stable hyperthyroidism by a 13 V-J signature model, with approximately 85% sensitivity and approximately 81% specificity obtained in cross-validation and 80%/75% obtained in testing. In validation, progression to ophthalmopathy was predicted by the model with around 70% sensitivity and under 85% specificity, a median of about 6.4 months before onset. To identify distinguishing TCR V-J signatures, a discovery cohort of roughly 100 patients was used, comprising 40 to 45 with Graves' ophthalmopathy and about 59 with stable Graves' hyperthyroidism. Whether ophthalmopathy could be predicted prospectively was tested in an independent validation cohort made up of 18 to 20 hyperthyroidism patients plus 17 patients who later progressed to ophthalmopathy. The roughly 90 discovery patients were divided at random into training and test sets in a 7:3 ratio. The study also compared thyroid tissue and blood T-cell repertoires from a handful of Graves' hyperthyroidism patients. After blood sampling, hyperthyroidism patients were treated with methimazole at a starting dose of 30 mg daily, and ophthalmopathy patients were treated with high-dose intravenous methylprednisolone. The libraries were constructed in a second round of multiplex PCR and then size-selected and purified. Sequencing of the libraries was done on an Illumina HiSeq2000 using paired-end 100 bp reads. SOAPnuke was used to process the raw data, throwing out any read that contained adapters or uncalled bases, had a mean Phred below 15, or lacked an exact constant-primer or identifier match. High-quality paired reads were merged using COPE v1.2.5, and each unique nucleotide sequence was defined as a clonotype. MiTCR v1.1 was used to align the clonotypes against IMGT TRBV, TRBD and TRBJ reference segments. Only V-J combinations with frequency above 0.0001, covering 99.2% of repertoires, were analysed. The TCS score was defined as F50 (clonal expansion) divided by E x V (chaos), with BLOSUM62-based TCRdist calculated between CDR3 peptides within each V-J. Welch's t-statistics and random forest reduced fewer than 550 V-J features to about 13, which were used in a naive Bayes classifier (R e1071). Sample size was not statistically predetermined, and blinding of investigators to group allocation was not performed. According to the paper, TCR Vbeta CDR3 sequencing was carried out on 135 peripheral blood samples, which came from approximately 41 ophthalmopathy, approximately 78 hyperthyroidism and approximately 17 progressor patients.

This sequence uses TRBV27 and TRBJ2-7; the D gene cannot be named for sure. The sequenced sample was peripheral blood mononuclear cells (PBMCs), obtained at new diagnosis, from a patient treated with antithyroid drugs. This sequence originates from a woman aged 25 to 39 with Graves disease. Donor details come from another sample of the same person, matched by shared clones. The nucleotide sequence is TGTGGCAGCAGTTTAACGAAGCGCCTCTACGAGCAGTACTTC. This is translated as CGSSLTKRLYEQYF.